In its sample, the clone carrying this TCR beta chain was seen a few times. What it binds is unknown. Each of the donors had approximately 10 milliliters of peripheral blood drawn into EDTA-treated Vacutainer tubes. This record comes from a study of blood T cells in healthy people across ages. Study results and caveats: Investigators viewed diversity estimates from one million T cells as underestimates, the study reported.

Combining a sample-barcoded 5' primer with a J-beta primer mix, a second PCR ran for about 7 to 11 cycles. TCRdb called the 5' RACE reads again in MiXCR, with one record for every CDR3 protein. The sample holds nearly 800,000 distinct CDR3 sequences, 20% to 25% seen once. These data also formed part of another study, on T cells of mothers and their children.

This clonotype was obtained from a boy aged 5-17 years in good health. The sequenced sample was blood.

In DNA, the CDR3 is TGCGCCAGCAGCTCGACAGGGGATAGCTACTATGGCTACACCTTC. It encodes CASSSTGDSYYGYTF. The rearrangement uses TRBV5-1 and TRBJ1-2; 8 bases are shared with TRBD1. The CDR3 loop spans 15 amino acids. With 3 bases clipped from V and 3 bases from J, the junction kept 7 bases outside the gene matches. Germline V gives CDR1 SGHRS, CDR2 YFSETQ.